This T cell receptor beta chain was sequenced during a study of blood T cell repertoires in COVID-19. Looking at the study overall: From the United States, Italy and Spain came samples of acute and convalescent COVID-19. T cells, B-cell-depleted T cells, or PBMCs supplied cDNA or gDNA.

As processed by the authors: Scientists estimated how many nucleated cells there were by amplifying reference gene primers. Sequencing was performed with immunoSEQ multiplex PCR; in TCRdb, only in-frame clones are kept and a portion is missing. V, J and clone size derive from that table, while D and trimming were established from the DNA sequence. The table has roughly 140,000 clones, 84% seen once. Per the germline V gene, CDR1 is SGHTA and CDR2 is FQGNSA. CDR3 size: 16 residues. J lost 3 bases, V lost 5 bases, and 9 bases had no gene match. The rearrangement joins TRBV7-2 to TRBJ1-5; 8 nucleotides match TRBD1. The receptor was derived from a human donor in a cohort sampled during active COVID-19. Sequencing was performed on peripheral blood. Here the CDR3 DNA reads TGTGCCAGCAGCCCCCGGACAGGGAGCTCCAATCAGCCCCAGCATTTT. This encodes CASSPRTGSSNQPQHF.